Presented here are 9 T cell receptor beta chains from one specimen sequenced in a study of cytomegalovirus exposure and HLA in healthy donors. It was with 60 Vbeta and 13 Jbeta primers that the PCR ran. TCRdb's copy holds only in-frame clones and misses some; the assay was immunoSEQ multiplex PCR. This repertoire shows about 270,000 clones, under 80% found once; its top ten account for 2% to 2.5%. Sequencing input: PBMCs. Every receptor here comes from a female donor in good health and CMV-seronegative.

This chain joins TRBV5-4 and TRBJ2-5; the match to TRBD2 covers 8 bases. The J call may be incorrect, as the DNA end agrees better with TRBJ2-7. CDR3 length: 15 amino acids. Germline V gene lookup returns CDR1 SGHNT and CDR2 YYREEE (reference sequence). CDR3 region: CASSVTRGASYEQYF. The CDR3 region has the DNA TGTGCCAGCAGCGTCACGCGGGGGGCCTCCTACGAGCAGTACTTC.

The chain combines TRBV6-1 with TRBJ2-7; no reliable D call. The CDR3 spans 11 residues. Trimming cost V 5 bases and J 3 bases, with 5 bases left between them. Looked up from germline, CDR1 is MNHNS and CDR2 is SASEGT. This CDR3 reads CASSHIYEQYF. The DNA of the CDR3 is TGTGCCAGCAGTCACATCTACGAGCAGTACTTC.

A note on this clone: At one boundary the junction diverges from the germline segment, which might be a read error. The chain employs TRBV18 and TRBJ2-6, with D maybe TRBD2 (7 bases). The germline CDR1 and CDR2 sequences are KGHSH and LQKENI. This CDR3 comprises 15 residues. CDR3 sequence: CASSRDSGGANALTF. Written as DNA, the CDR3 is TGTGCCAGCTCCCGCGACAGTGGGGGGGCCAACGCCCTGACTTTC.

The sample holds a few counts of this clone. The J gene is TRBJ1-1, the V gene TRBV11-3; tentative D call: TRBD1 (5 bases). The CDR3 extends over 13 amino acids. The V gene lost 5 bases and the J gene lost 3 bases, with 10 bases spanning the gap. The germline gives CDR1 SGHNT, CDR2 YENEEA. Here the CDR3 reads CASSKGLYTEAFF. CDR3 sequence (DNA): TGTGCCAGCAGCAAGGGACTGTACACTGAAGCTTTCTTT.

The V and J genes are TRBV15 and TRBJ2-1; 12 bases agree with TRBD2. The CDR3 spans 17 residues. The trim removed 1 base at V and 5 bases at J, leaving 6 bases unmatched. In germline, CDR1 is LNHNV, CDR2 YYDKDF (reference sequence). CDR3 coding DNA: TGTGCCACCAGCAGAGTGCAACTAGCGGGAGGCCACAATGAGCAGTTCTTC. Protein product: CATSRVQLAGGHNEQFF.

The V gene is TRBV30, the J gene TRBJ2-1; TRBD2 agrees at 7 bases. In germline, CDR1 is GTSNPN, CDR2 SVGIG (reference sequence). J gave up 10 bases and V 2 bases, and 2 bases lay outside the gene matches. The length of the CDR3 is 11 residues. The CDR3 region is CAWSWGGEQFF. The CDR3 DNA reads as TGTGCCTGGAGTTGGGGGGGGGAGCAGTTCTTC.

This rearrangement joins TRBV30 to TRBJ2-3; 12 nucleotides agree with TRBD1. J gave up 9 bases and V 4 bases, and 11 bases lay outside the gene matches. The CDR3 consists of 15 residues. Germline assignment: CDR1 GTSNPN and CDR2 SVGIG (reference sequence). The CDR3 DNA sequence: TGTGCCTGGATGAATCCGGGACAGGGGGCGCGGACGCAGTATTTT. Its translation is CAWMNPGQGARTQYF.

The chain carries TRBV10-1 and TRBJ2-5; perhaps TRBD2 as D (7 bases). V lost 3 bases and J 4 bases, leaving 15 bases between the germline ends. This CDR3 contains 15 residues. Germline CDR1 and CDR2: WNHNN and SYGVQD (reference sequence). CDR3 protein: CASSDLRGGRETQYF. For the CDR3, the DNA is TGCGCCAGCAGTGACCTAAGGGGGGGCCGAGAGACCCAGTACTTC.

CDR3 amino acids: CASSLGTGQGSYEQYF. The CDR3 DNA follows: TGTGCCAGCAGCTTAGGAACGGGACAGGGGTCCTACGAGCAGTACTTC. V gene TRBV7-9 combines with J gene TRBJ2-7; 10 bases match TRBD1. Per germline, CDR1 SEHNR and CDR2 FQNEAQ (reference sequence). The V gene end was trimmed by 1 base and the J gene end by 1 base; junction bases not matched to a gene: 4. This CDR3 comprises 16 residues.